In its sample, the clone carrying this TCR beta chain was seen many times. What it binds is unknown. This entry belongs to a study of CD8 T cells in ankylosing spondylitis. Study observations and caveats: A TCR beta motif made of about 8 highly homologous variants seemed typical of ankylosing spondylitis blood. The authors reported significant enrichment of disease-linked clones in matched ankylosing spondylitis synovial fluid. Certain motif variants had earlier been reported in reactive arthritis synovial fluid and blood.

J was trimmed by 7 bases and V by 6 bases; bases with no gene match: 8. CDR3 length: 14 amino acids. CDR1 is SQVTM and CDR2 is ANQGSEA in the germline V gene. 5'-RACE, quantitative and with molecular barcodes, yielded the TCR beta libraries. TCRdb re-called the 5' RACE reads with MiXCR, one entry per CDR3 protein. The table lists approximately 140,000 distinct CDR3 sequences, approximately 17% of them singletons. The receptor comes from a male donor with ankylosing spondylitis. The chain links TRBV29-1 to TRBJ2-7, with 14 bases lining up with TRBD2. Sequencing was done on a sample of blood, either unsorted or a sorted T cell fraction (not recorded which). The CDR3 protein is CSVGPGLAGDEQYF. DNA for the CDR3: TGCAGCGTGGGGCCGGGACTAGCGGGAGATGAGCAGTACTTC.